This T cell receptor beta chain emerged from a study of shared clonotypes between healthy human individuals. Notes on the study in general: Across subsets, estimated richness was generally greater for naive than for memory populations.

It was into CD45RA+ naive and CD45RA-negative memory subsets that the CD4+ cells were split. Germline loops: CDR1 LNHDA, CDR2 SQIVND (reference sequence). The CDR3 extends over 13 amino acids. The V gene end was trimmed by 6 bases and the J gene end by 4 bases; junction bases not matched to a gene: 5. Details on this clone: Its antigen is currently unknown. Other DNA sequences in this sample translate to the same CDR3.

Profiled with immunoSEQ multiplex PCR; TCRdb holds only in-frame clones, not every one. The table records about a million clones, roughly 80% of them present only once. Material for sequencing was memory CD4+ T cells sorted from blood. Indicated subset: CD45RA-negative fraction. The chain couples TRBV19 to TRBJ1-1; 7 bases align to TRBD1. This receptor was obtained from a young man in good health. The CDR3 here is CASSSQGGTEAFF. The DNA for the CDR3 is TGTGCCAGTAGCTCCCAGGGGGGCACTGAAGCTTTCTTT.